A selection of T cell receptor beta chains follows, all from one sample in a study of CD8+ T cells in alopecia areata. Measured with immunoSEQ multiplex PCR; TCRdb has only the in-frame clones, and not every one. The data contain under 130,000 clones, more than 75% of them seen just once; the ten biggest clones take up 11%. Here the sequenced sample was CD8+ T cells sorted from blood, taken between weeks 30 and 35, from a patient treated with tofacitinib. Every receptor here comes from a human donor with alopecia areata. Both conserved end residues are part of each CDR3. Each record gives: D gene, clone size, V gene, J gene, CDR3 DNA, CDR3 protein. A D gene is named only where the DNA matches it firmly. Size is stated for part of the rows, as once, few or many counts, or as a class when the clone is expanded.

D: NA; size: NA; V: TRBV11-2; J: TRBJ2-7; DNA: TGTGCCAGCAGCTCGCCACTAGAAGCCTACGAGCAGTACTTC; CDR3: CASSSPLEAYEQYF
D: TRBD1; size: NA; V: TRBV5-1; J: TRBJ1-1; DNA: TGCGCCAGCAGCTTGGTCAGGGGGCGGAGAAGCACTGAAGCTTTCTTT; CDR3: CASSLVRGRRSTEAFF
D: NA; size: NA; V: TRBV9; J: TRBJ1-1; DNA: TGTGCCAGCAGCGGCCCAAGTTTTTCAAGAGAAGCTTTCTTT; CDR3: CASSGPSFSREAFF
D: NA; size: NA; V: TRBV7-9; J: TRBJ1-2; DNA: TGTGCCAGCAGCTTAGTATGGTATGGCTACACCTTC; CDR3: CASSLVWYGYTF
D: NA; size: NA; V: TRBV19; J: TRBJ2-1; DNA: TGTGCCAGTAGTATATTAAACGTTTGGGATGAGCAGTTCTTC; CDR3: CASSILNVWDEQFF
D: TRBD2; size: NA; V: TRBV9; J: TRBJ2-3; DNA: TGTGCCAGCAGCGTAGAATTAGCGGGACCGCCCGGTTTT; CDR3: CASSVELAGPPGF
D: NA; size: NA; V: TRBV27; J: TRBJ2-7; DNA: TGTGCCAGCTGTAGGCAGGGGTCCTACGAGCAGTACTTC; CDR3: CASCRQGSYEQYF
D: NA; size: NA; V: TRBV9; J: TRBJ2-3; DNA: TGTGCCAGCAGCGCCACTCAGGGTAGCACAGATACGCAGTATTTT; CDR3: CASSATQGSTDTQYF
D: NA; size: NA; V: TRBV7-9; J: TRBJ2-2; DNA: TGTGCCAGCAGCTTAGAAACCGGGGAGCTGTTTTTT; CDR3: CASSLETGELFF
D: NA; size: NA; V: TRBV11-2; J: TRBJ2-2; DNA: TGTGCCAGCAGCTTAGTCTACGGGACATCCAACACCGGGGAGCTGTTTTTT; CDR3: CASSLVYGTSNTGELFF
D: TRBD2; size: NA; V: TRBV5-1; J: TRBJ2-2; DNA: TGCGCCAGCGCAAAGTTTTCTAGCGGGGACCGGGAGCTGTTTTTT; CDR3: CASAKFSSGDRELFF
D: TRBD2; size: NA; V: TRBV5-1; J: TRBJ2-3; DNA: TGCGCCAGCAGCTTCCCCTCTAGGGGACTAGCGGGGGAGGCGGATACGCAGTATTTT; CDR3: CASSFPSRGLAGEADTQYF
D: NA; size: few; V: TRBV7-9; J: TRBJ2-2; DNA: TGTGCCAGCAGCCCCCTCTCCGGGGAGCTGTTTTTT; CDR3: CASSPLSGELFF